The 28 T cell receptor beta chains given below trace back to one sample, sequenced in a study of blood T cell repertoires in COVID-19. The data were produced by immunoSEQ multiplex PCR, yet TCRdb's version contains in-frame clones alone and is incomplete. The profile shows roughly 150,000 clones, 78% of them singletons. Sequencing was carried out using peripheral blood. The receptors here all came from an elderly woman with acute or convalescent COVID-19.

The rearrangement uses TRBV27 and TRBJ1-1; 8 bases match TRBD1. V shed 5 bases and J 4 bases; nucleotides not matched to a gene: 6. The CDR3 loop spans 14 amino acids. CDR1 is MNHEY and CDR2 is SMNVEV in the germline V gene (reference sequence). The CDR3 region is CASSQRQGLTEAFF. Here the CDR3 DNA reads TGTGCCAGCAGTCAACGACAGGGGCTCACTGAAGCTTTCTTT.

CDR3 residues: CASSPRDRDTGELFF. DNA for the CDR3: TGTGCCAGCAGCCCCCGGGACAGGGATACCGGGGAGCTGTTTTTT. The chain is built from TRBV3-1 (or the pseudogene TRBV3-2) and TRBJ2-2; 9 bases fit TRBD1. The germline V gene encodes CDR1 LGHDT and CDR2 YNNKEL (reference sequence). CDR3 size: 15 residues. J was trimmed by 5 bases and V by 4 bases; bases with no gene match: 5.

This chain connects TRBV15 to TRBJ2-3, with TRBD2 matching over 7 bases. This CDR3 has 13 residues. The germline gives CDR1 LNHNV, CDR2 YYDKDF (reference sequence). The J segment lost 7 bases and the V segment lost 6 bases, leaving 7 bases of the junction unmatched. CDR3 DNA: TGTGCCACCAGAGGTTCCGGGGGGAATACGCAGTATTTT. It encodes CATRGSGGNTQYF.

The chain recombines TRBV5-5 with TRBJ1-6; D remains unclear. V shed 0 bases and J shed 6 bases, with 7 bases lying between them. The CDR3 covers 14 residues. Looked up from germline, CDR1 is SGHKS and CDR2 is YYEKEE (reference sequence). For the CDR3, the DNA is TGTGCCAGCAGCTTGGCCTTCCTTAATTCACCCCTCCACTTT. It is translated as CASSLAFLNSPLHF. Full variable domain (missing parts from reference TRBV5-5 and TRBJ1-6): DAGVTQSPTHLIKTRGQQVTLRCSPISGHKSVSWYQQVLGQGPQFIFQYYEKEERGRGNFPDRFSARQFPNYSSELNVNALLLGDSALYLCASSLAFLNSPLHFGNGTRLTVT.

The CDR3 DNA reads TGTGCCAGCACCACCGAACTTGGGGCCTATGGCTACACCTTC. It codes for CASTTELGAYGYTF. This sequence joins TRBV28 and TRBJ1-2; perhaps TRBD1 as D (5 bases). Germline V gene data show CDR1 as MDHEN and CDR2 as SYDVKM. The CDR3 length is 14 residues. V was trimmed by 7 bases and J by 4 bases, leaving 16 bases between them.

Comments on this clone: The identical CDR3 is also encoded by other nucleotide sequences in the sample. V gene TRBV18 combines with J gene TRBJ2-5, with D possibly being TRBD2 (5 bases). The length of the CDR3 is 13 residues. The germline gives CDR1 KGHSH, CDR2 LQKENI. Trimming took off 2 bases at V and 4 bases at J, with 8 bases between the two ends. Written as DNA, the CDR3 is TGTGCCAGCTCACCAACAGAGGGAGAGACCCAGTACTTC. As protein: CASSPTEGETQYF.

The genes are TRBV28 and TRBJ1-4; a possible D gene is TRBD1 (6 bases). V shed 8 bases and J shed 0 bases, with 16 bases lying between them. This CDR3 comprises 16 residues. From germline, CDR1 is MDHEN and CDR2 SYDVKM. CDR3 bases: TGTGCCAGCGGGATTAGGACAGTTGCAACTAATGAAAAACTGTTTTTT. Translated: CASGIRTVATNEKLFF.

Only one count was recorded for this clone. This chain connects TRBV7-2 to TRBJ2-7; TRBD2 matches 10 bases. The V gene end was trimmed by 0 bases and the J gene end by 3 bases; junction bases not matched to a gene: 5. This CDR3 has 16 amino acids. The germline V gene encodes CDR1 SGHTA and CDR2 FQGNSA. The CDR3 loop reads CASSLAPSGGGYEQYF. For the CDR3, the DNA is TGTGCCAGCAGCTTAGCCCCTAGCGGGGGTGGCTACGAGCAGTACTTC.

The chain joins TRBV5-5 to TRBJ1-4, with 11 bases fitting TRBD1. Trimming cost V 0 bases and J 7 bases; bases outside gene matches: 5. CDR3 size: 16 residues. The germline CDR1 and CDR2 sequences are SGHKS and YYEKEE (reference sequence). The CDR3 spells CASSLGTGGASEKLFF. The DNA for the CDR3 is TGTGCCAGCAGCTTGGGGACAGGGGGCGCGAGTGAAAAACTGTTTTTT.

The gene calls are TRBV19 and TRBJ1-5, with TRBD1 identical over 10 bases. Trimming at V came to 4 bases and at J to 7 bases, leaving 7 bases not matched to a gene. The CDR3 runs to 15 residues. Germline loops: CDR1 LNHDA, CDR2 SQIVND (reference sequence). As DNA, the CDR3 is TGTGCCAGTAGTAGTTCGACAGGGGGCAGGCAGCCCCAGCATTTT. Its protein is CASSSSTGGRQPQHF.

The chain carries TRBV5-8 and TRBJ2-1, with 7 bases that match TRBD1. Germline V lookup: CDR1 SGHTS, CDR2 YDEGEE. CDR3 size: 15 residues. V lost 2 bases to trimming and J lost 0 bases; unmatched junction nucleotides: 2. This chain's CDR3 is CASSFKGASYNEQFF. The DNA for the CDR3 is TGTGCCAGCAGCTTCAAGGGGGCCTCCTACAATGAGCAGTTCTTC. The full variable domain, in which reference TRBV5-8 and TRBJ2-1 provide the parts outside the CDR3, is EAGVTQSPTHLIKTRGQQATLRCSPISGHTSVYWYQQALGLGLQFLLWYDEGEERNRGNFPPRFSGRQFPNYSSELNVNALELEDSALYLCASSFKGASYNEQFFGPGTRLTVL.

The chain carries TRBV7-9 and TRBJ2-3, with 8 bases matching TRBD1. The CDR3 runs to 16 residues. V gave up 6 bases and J gave up 4 bases; unmatched junction bases: 12. Germline lookup yields CDR1 SEHNR and CDR2 FQNEAQ (reference sequence). The CDR3 DNA reads as TGTGCCAGCAGTCCCCCCCTGCGGACAGGGCCAGATACGCAGTATTTT. Residues: CASSPPLRTGPDTQYF.

Comments on this clone: The same CDR3 is also encoded by other DNA sequences in this sample. V and J are TRBV5-1 and TRBJ1-1, with D unclear. The CDR3 runs 15 residues. In germline, CDR1 is SGHRS, CDR2 YFSETQ. The germline V and J ends were trimmed by 0 bases and 0 bases, with 9 bases remaining between them. CDR3: CASSLAGGLNTEAFF. As DNA, the CDR3 is TGCGCCAGCAGCTTGGCCGGCGGGTTGAACACTGAAGCTTTCTTT. Drawing the rest from reference TRBV5-1 and TRBJ1-1, the complete variable domain is KAGVTQTPRYLIKTRGQQVTLSCSPISGHRSVSWYQQTPGQGLQFLFEYFSETQRNKGNFPGRFSGRQFSNSRSEMNVSTLELGDSALYLCASSLAGGLNTEAFFGQGTRLTVV.

The rearrangement uses TRBV3-1 (or the pseudogene TRBV3-2) and TRBJ1-2; D ambiguous. The V and J ends lost 4 bases and 0 bases respectively, with 9 bases between them. The CDR3 has 14 residues. CDR1 LGHDT and CDR2 YNNKEL come from the germline V gene (reference sequence). CDR3 amino acids: CASSRDRANYGYTF. The CDR3 bases are TGTGCCAGCAGCCGTGATAGAGCTAACTATGGCTACACCTTC.

V and J are TRBV28 and TRBJ2-1; TRBD2 matches 8 bases. The CDR3 loop spans 14 amino acids. V was clipped by 6 bases and J by 6 bases; unmatched bases: 7. Germline CDR1 reads MDHEN; CDR2 reads SYDVKM. The CDR3, as DNA: TGTGCCAGCAGGTTACGACTAGCGACCAATGAGCAGTTCTTC. Protein: CASRLRLATNEQFF.

The chain employs TRBV6-6 and TRBJ2-1; D call uncertain. There are 14 residues in the CDR3. Germline loops: CDR1 MNHNY, CDR2 SVGAGI (reference sequence). The V end was cut by 4 bases, the J end by 5 bases, with 12 bases between. CDR3 nucleotide sequence: TGTGCCAGCAGTTCCGGTTTCCTAGACAATGAGCAGTTCTTC. This codes for CASSSGFLDNEQFF.

There are a few counts of this clone. The genes are TRBV7-9 and TRBJ1-1; tentative D call: TRBD1 (6 bases). Germline CDR1 is SEHNR and CDR2 is FQNEAQ (reference sequence). With 5 bases removed from V and 0 bases from J, the gap between germline ends came to 7 bases. This CDR3 is 13 amino acids long. The CDR3 protein is CASSQGMNTEAFF. The CDR3, as DNA: TGTGCCAGCAGCCAGGGGATGAACACTGAAGCTTTCTTT.

A single count supports this clone. V and J are TRBV5-8 and TRBJ2-1; D perhaps matches TRBD2 (7 bases). V dropped 2 bases and J dropped 4 bases, with 10 bases sitting between them. The CDR3 has 14 residues. Per germline, CDR1 SGHTS and CDR2 YDEGEE. In nucleotides, the CDR3 is TGTGCCAGCAGCTTTGAGGGGGGGTACAATGAGCAGTTCTTC. Its translation is CASSFEGGYNEQFF.

The CDR3 loop reads CASSYDSYSGNTIYF. CDR3 coding DNA: TGTGCCAGCAGTTATGACAGTTACTCTGGAAACACCATATATTTT. The chain recombines TRBV6-5 with TRBJ1-3, with a tentative D call TRBD1 (5 bases). Trimming removed 3 bases from V and 0 bases from J, with 9 bases in between. CDR1 and CDR2 (germline): MNHEY, SVGAGI. The CDR3 has 15 residues.

The V gene is TRBV9, the J gene TRBJ2-2; 10 bases fit TRBD1. The CDR3 covers 16 residues. CDR1 and CDR2 from the germline V gene are SGDLS and YYNGEE. V was pared by 4 bases and J by 0 bases, with 3 bases of the junction left unmatched. This CDR3 reads CASSIGQGANTGELFF. In nucleotides, the CDR3 is TGTGCCAGCAGCATCGGACAGGGGGCGAACACCGGGGAGCTGTTTTTT.

The chain carries TRBV5-6 and TRBJ2-1; 8 nucleotides align to TRBD2. V was pared by 0 bases and J by 0 bases, with 5 bases of the junction left unmatched. The CDR3 loop spans 17 amino acids. Germline V gene data show CDR1 as SGHDT and CDR2 as YYEEEE. The CDR3 DNA reads TGTGCCAGCAGCTTGGATCCAGCGGGGGTCTCCTACAATGAGCAGTTCTTC. It codes for CASSLDPAGVSYNEQFF. Complete variable domain (other parts from reference TRBV5-6 and TRBJ2-1): DAGVTQSPTHLIKTRGQQVTLRCSPKSGHDTVSWYQQALGQGPQFIFQYYEEEERQRGNFPDRFSGHQFPNYSSELNVNALLLGDSALYLCASSLDPAGVSYNEQFFGPGTRLTVL.

The gene calls are TRBV30 and TRBJ1-6; D unclear. The CDR3 spans 13 residues. CDR1 and CDR2 (germline): GTSNPN, SVGIG (reference sequence). Trimming stripped 3 bases from V and 9 bases from J, with 12 bases between. The CDR3: CAWRSVASSPLHF. CDR3 coding DNA: TGTGCCTGGAGATCAGTGGCCAGTTCACCCCTCCACTTT.

This clone was observed a handful of times. V is TRBV7-3 and J is TRBJ2-7; 11 nucleotides line up with TRBD2. The germline V gene has CDR1 SGHTA and CDR2 FQGTGA. V shed 5 bases and J 7 bases; nucleotides not matched to a gene: 10. This CDR3 has 15 amino acids. The CDR3 loop is CASSPILAGVEEQYF. In DNA, the CDR3 is TGTGCCAGCAGCCCCATACTAGCGGGAGTGGAAGAGCAGTACTTC.

The genes are TRBV28 and TRBJ2-3, with 7 nucleotides matching TRBD1. Germline CDR1 MDHEN, CDR2 SYDVKM. The length of the CDR3 is 16 residues. V dropped 2 bases and J dropped 4; count of bases not matched to a gene: 9. CDR3 bases: TGTGCCAGCAGTTTACCCAACAGGGGTTCGGCAGATACGCAGTATTTT. Translating it yields CASSLPNRGSADTQYF.

V and J are TRBV19 and TRBJ2-1; TRBD2 agrees at 9 bases. The CDR3 length is 17 residues. The germline V gene has CDR1 LNHDA and CDR2 SQIVND (reference sequence). The junction had 13 bases not matched to a gene; V was cut back by 7 bases and J by 3 bases. The CDR3 sequence is CASTTRGAGGLYNEQFF. CDR3 bases: TGTGCCAGTACCACCAGAGGAGCGGGAGGTCTCTACAATGAGCAGTTCTTC.

This rearrangement joins TRBV19 to TRBJ2-7, with 7 bases lining up with TRBD1. Germline CDR1 reads LNHDA; CDR2 reads SQIVND (reference sequence). CDR3 length: 13 amino acids. The V segment lost 7 bases and the J segment 0 bases; nucleotides outside the gene matches: 3. CDR3 region: CASTRDSSYEQYF. The CDR3 DNA follows: TGTGCCAGTACCAGGGACAGCTCCTACGAGCAGTACTTC.

This chain connects TRBV19 to TRBJ1-1; 7 bases line up with TRBD1. Looked up from germline, CDR1 is LNHDA and CDR2 is SQIVND (reference sequence). The CDR3 runs 13 residues. The J segment lost 8 bases and the V segment lost 6 bases, leaving 9 bases of the junction unmatched. This chain's CDR3 is CASRHDRVLEAFF. The CDR3 DNA follows: TGTGCCAGTAGACATGACAGGGTCTTAGAAGCTTTCTTT.

The chain links TRBV5-6 to TRBJ1-2; TRBD1 aligns across 8 bases. The germline CDR1 and CDR2 sequences are SGHDT and YYEEEE. Trimming cost V 3 bases and J 10 bases; bases outside gene matches: 14. CDR3 length: 15 residues. The DNA for the CDR3 is TGTGCCAGCAGCTCCTGGGACAGGCCATTTGGGGACTACACCTTC. This translates into CASSSWDRPFGDYTF. The whole variable domain, remainder taken from reference TRBV5-6 and TRBJ1-2, is DAGVTQSPTHLIKTRGQQVTLRCSPKSGHDTVSWYQQALGQGPQFIFQYYEEEERQRGNFPDRFSGHQFPNYSSELNVNALLLGDSALYLCASSSWDRPFGDYTFGSGTRLTVV.